The present TCR beta chain was sequenced within a study of blood T cell repertoires in COVID-19. Trimming took 3 bases from V and 1 from J, leaving 6 bases between them. This CDR3 is 13 amino acids long. In germline, CDR1 is MNHEY, CDR2 SMNVEV (reference sequence). Some clones are missing from TCRdb's copy, which holds only in-frame ones; the method was immunoSEQ multiplex PCR. The sample gives 55,000 to 80,000 clones, roughly 86% of which show up once; 0.83% is in the top ten. The origin of this receptor is a woman between 65 and 79 years old with acute or convalescent COVID-19. The chain uses TRBV27 and TRBJ1-1; D remains unclear. The sequenced sample was peripheral blood. CDR3 nucleotides: TGTGCCAGCAGTTTCGAGGGGAACACTGAAGCTTTCTTT. Protein sequence: CASSFEGNTEAFF.